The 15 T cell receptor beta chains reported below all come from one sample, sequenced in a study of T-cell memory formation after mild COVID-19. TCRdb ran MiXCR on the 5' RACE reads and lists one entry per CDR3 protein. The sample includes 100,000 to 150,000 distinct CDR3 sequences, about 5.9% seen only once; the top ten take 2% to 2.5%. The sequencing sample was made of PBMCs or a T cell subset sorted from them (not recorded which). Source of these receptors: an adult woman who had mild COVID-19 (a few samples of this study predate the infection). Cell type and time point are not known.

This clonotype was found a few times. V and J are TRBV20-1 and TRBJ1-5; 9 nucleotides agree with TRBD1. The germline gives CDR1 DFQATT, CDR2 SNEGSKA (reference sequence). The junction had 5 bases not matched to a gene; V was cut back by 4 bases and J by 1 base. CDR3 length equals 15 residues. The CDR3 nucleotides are TGCAGTGCTATATATGGGACAGGGAGCAATCAGCCCCAGCATTTT. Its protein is CSAIYGTGSNQPQHF.

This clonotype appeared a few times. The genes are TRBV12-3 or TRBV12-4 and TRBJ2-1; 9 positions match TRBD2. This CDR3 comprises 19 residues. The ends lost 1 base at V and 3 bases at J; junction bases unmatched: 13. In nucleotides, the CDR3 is TGTGCCAGCAGTTTAGATTATTTGTCGGGCGGGAGGGGCTACAATGAGCAGTTCTTC. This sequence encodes CASSLDYLSGGRGYNEQFF.

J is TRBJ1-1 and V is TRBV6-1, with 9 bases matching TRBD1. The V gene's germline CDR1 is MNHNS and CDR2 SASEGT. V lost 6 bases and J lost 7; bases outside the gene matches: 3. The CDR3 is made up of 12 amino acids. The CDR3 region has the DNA TGTGCCAGCAGGGACAGGGGAGATGAAGCTTTCTTT. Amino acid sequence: CASRDRGDEAFF.

The CDR3 sequence is CASSFRTGGGTEAFF. The DNA of the CDR3 is TGTGCCAGCAGCTTTAGGACAGGGGGCGGAACTGAAGCTTTCTTT. J is TRBJ1-1 and V is TRBV11-1; 11 positions agree with TRBD1. The V gene's germline CDR1 is SGHAT and CDR2 FQDESV (reference sequence). V was clipped by 3 bases and J by 5 bases; unmatched bases: 5. CDR3 length: 15 residues.

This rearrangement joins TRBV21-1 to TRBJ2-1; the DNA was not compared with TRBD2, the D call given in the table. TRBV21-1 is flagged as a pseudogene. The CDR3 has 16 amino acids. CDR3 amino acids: CASSNHSGPLWREQFF. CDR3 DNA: TGTGCCAGCAGCAATCATTCCGGCCCACTCTGGCGTGAGCAGTTCTTC.

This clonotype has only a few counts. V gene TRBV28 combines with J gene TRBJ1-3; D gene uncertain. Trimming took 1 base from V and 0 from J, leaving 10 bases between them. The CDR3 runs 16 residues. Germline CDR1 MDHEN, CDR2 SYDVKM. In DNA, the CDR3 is TGTGCCAGCAGTTTATCAGGCTTTCTCTCTGGAAACACCATATATTTT. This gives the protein CASSLSGFLSGNTIYF.

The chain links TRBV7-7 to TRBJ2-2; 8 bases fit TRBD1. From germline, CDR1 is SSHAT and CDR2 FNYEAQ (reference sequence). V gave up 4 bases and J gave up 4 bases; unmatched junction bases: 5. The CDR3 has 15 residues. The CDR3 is CASSSGTGRTGELFF. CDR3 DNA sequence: TGTGCCAGCAGCTCTGGGACAGGCCGCACCGGGGAGCTGTTTTTT.

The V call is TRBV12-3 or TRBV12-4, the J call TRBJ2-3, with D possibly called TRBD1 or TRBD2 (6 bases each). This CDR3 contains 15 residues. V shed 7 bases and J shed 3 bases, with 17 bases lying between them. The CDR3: CASTLRGLGTDTQYF. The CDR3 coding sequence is TGTGCCAGCACCCTTCGGGGGCTTGGAACAGATACGCAGTATTTT.

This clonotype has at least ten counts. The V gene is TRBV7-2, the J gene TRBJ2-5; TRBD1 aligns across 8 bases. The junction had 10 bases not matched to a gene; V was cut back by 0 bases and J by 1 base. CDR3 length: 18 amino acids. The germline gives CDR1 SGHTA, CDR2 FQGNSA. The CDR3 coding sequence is TGTGCCAGCAGCTTAGCCCCCCCGACAGGGGTGGGCCAAGAGACCCAGTACTTC. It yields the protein CASSLAPPTGVGQETQYF.

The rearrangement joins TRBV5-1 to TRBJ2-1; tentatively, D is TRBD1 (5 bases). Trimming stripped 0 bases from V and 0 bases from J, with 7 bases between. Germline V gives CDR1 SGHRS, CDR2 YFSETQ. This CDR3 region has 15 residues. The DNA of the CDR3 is TGCGCCAGCAGCTTGGCAGGGCTCTCCTACAATGAGCAGTTCTTC. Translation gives CASSLAGLSYNEQFF.

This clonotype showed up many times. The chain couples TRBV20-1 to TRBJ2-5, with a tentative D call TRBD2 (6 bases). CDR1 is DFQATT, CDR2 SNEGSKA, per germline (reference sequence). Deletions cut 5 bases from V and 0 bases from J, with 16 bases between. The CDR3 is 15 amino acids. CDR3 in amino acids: CSAPATSSHQETQYF. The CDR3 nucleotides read TGCAGTGCTCCCGCCACTAGCTCCCACCAAGAGACCCAGTACTTC.

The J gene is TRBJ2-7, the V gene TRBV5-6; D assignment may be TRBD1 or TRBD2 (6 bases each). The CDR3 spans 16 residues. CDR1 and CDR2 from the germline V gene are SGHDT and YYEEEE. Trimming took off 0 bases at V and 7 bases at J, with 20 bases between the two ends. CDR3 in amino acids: CASSLAGGSRGREQYF. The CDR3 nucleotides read TGTGCCAGCAGCTTGGCTGGGGGCAGCCGGGGGAGGGAGCAGTACTTC.

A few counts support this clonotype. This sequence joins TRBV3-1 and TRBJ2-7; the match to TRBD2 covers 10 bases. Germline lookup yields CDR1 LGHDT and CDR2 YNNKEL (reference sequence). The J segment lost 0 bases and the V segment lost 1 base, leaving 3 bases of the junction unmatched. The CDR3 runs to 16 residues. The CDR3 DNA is TGTGCCAGCAGCCAAGCCGGACTAGCGGCCTCCTACGAGCAGTACTTC. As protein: CASSQAGLAASYEQYF.

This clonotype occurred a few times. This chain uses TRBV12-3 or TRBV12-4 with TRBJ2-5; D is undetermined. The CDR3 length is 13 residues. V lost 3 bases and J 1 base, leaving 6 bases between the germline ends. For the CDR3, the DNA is TGTGCCAGCAGTTTCTTGCCCCAAGAGACCCAGTACTTC. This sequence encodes CASSFLPQETQYF.

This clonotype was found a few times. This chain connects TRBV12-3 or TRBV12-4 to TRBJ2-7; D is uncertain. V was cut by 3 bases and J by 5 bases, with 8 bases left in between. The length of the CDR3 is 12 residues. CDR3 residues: CASSLGYDEQYF. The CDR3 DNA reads TGTGCCAGCAGTTTGGGTTATGACGAGCAGTACTTC.